These 17 T cell receptor beta chains came from one sample sequenced in a study of blood T cell repertoires in COVID-19. Here immunoSEQ multiplex PCR was the method, and the copy in TCRdb shows in-frame clones only, minus some. The sample holds over 400,000 clones, 86% seen once. Source material: peripheral blood. These receptor sequences come from a woman between 25 and 40 years old with active or convalescent COVID-19.

The V call is TRBV27, the J call TRBJ1-1; D remains unclear. V lost 5 bases and J lost 1, with 17 bases in between. The germline gives CDR1 MNHEY, CDR2 SMNVEV (reference sequence). CDR3 size: 16 residues. DNA for the CDR3: TGTGCCAGCAGTCCCTCGGAGCCCCAGCGGAACACTGAAGCTTTCTTT. Protein product: CASSPSEPQRNTEAFF.

This clone has just a few counts. The gene calls are TRBV5-4 and TRBJ2-1; D gene uncertain. The V gene's germline CDR1 is SGHNT and CDR2 YYREEE (reference sequence). Deletions cut 0 bases from V and 1 base from J, with 11 bases between. This CDR3 comprises 16 residues. This CDR3 is CASSLELTTSYNEQFF. DNA of the CDR3: TGTGCCAGCAGCTTGGAACTAACAACGTCCTACAATGAGCAGTTCTTC.

This clone is a singleton in its sample. The chain joins TRBV6-6 to TRBJ1-1, with D maybe TRBD1 (5 bases). From germline, CDR1 is MNHNY and CDR2 SVGAGI (reference sequence). The CDR3 is 15 amino acids. The V gene lost 5 bases and the J gene lost 6 bases, with 19 bases spanning the gap. This CDR3 reads CASSPSAGGYAEAFF. The CDR3 DNA reads TGTGCCAGCAGTCCCTCCGCCGGGGGTTACGCTGAAGCTTTCTTT.

The genes are TRBV5-1 and TRBJ2-2; possible D gene TRBD2, 5 bases. The V gene lost 2 bases and the J gene lost 6 bases, with 14 bases spanning the gap. CDR1 and CDR2 from the germline V gene are SGHRS and YFSETQ. This CDR3 region has 15 residues. The CDR3 sequence: CASSFSLAGAGELFF. The CDR3 DNA is TGCGCCAGCAGCTTTAGTCTAGCCGGGGCCGGGGAGCTGTTTTTT.

The V call is TRBV27, the J call TRBJ1-5; D uncertain. The CDR3 totals 13 residues. Trimming took off 5 bases at V and 11 bases at J, with 16 bases between the two ends. CDR1 is MNHEY and CDR2 is SMNVEV in the germline V gene (reference sequence). The CDR3 is CASSAASSRTQHF. The CDR3 DNA sequence: TGTGCCAGCAGTGCCGCGAGTAGCCGGACCCAGCATTTT.

The chain joins TRBV11-2 to TRBJ2-2; D is possibly TRBD1 (5 bases). Germline V gene sequence: CDR1 SGHAT, CDR2 FQNNGV. This CDR3 comprises 16 residues. V lost 3 bases, J lost 2 bases, and 13 bases lay in between. CDR3 region: CASSLWTGQNTGELFF. CDR3 coding DNA: TGTGCCAGCAGCTTGTGGACCGGACAAAACACCGGGGAGCTGTTTTTT.

The rearrangement uses TRBV5-1 and TRBJ1-5; TRBD1 aligns across 10 bases. V shed 4 bases and J 12 bases; nucleotides not matched to a gene: 7. This CDR3 contains 13 residues. Germline loops: CDR1 SGHRS, CDR2 YFSETQ. The CDR3 DNA reads TGCGCCAGCAGCACAGGGACAGGGGCGGGCCAGCATTTT. Encoded protein: CASSTGTGAGQHF.

The chain is built from TRBV7-8 and TRBJ1-2; D is possibly TRBD1 (5 bases). In germline, CDR1 is SGHVS, CDR2 FQNEAQ. The CDR3 extends over 16 amino acids. V lost 1 base and J 2 bases, leaving 14 bases between the germline ends. The CDR3: CASSLDPGWSNYGYTF. The CDR3 DNA is TGTGCCAGCAGCTTAGACCCAGGGTGGTCGAACTATGGCTACACCTTC.

The chain has TRBV6-1 and TRBJ2-1; perhaps TRBD2 as D (5 bases). The CDR3 runs to 13 residues. Germline CDR1 MNHNS, CDR2 SASEGT. Deletions cut 0 bases from V and 8 bases from J, with 8 bases between. CDR3 in amino acids: CASSEAGGHEQFF. The DNA of the CDR3 is TGTGCCAGCAGTGAAGCTGGCGGGCATGAGCAGTTCTTC.

The chain uses TRBV29-1 and TRBJ2-2; perhaps TRBD1 as D (7 bases). V was trimmed by 6 bases and J by 0 bases, leaving 23 bases between them. CDR1 is SQVTM, CDR2 ANQGSEA, per germline. The CDR3 length is 18 residues. The CDR3 bases are TGCAGCGTACCAAGGGGGGCAGGGGGAATCTCGAACACCGGGGAGCTGTTTTTT. Protein: CSVPRGAGGISNTGELFF.

The chain uses TRBV11-3 and TRBJ2-2, with a tentative D call TRBD1 (5 bases). This CDR3 has 14 residues. Trimming left V 0 bases short and J 6 bases short, with 8 bases between. Germline-derived CDR1 and CDR2 are SGHNT and YENEEA. CDR3 loop: CASSLDRAAGELFF. The CDR3 DNA sequence: TGTGCCAGCAGCTTAGACAGGGCGGCCGGGGAGCTGTTTTTT. Supplemented by reference TRBV11-3 and TRBJ2-2, the full variable domain reads EAGVVQSPRYKIIEKKQPVAFWCNPISGHNTLYWYLQNLGQGPELLIRYENEEAVDDSQLPKDRFSAERLKGVDSTLKIQPAELGDSAVYLCASSLDRAAGELFFGEGSRLTVL.

There are a few counts of this clone. The rearrangement links TRBV6-5 to TRBJ1-4, with D unclear. This CDR3 spans 16 amino acids. V was clipped by 0 bases and J by 8 bases, with 16 bases between them. Germline V lookup: CDR1 MNHEY, CDR2 SVGAGI. The CDR3 reads CASSYSGWKIAEKLFF. The CDR3 DNA follows: TGTGCCAGCAGTTACTCCGGGTGGAAGATCGCGGAAAAACTGTTTTTT.

J is TRBJ2-1 and V is TRBV7-2; maybe TRBD1 (6 bases). The length of the CDR3 is 16 residues. CDR1 is SGHTA and CDR2 is FQGNSA in the germline V gene. Trimming cost V 0 bases and J 3 bases, with 12 bases left between them. The CDR3 DNA sequence: TGTGCCAGCAGCTTAGCAGGCAGGGGCGTCTACAATGAGCAGTTCTTC. It specifies CASSLAGRGVYNEQFF.

This rearrangement joins TRBV18 to TRBJ1-2, with D possibly matching TRBD1 (5 bases). The CDR3 totals 15 residues. Trimming took off 2 bases at V and 3 bases at J, with 13 bases between the two ends. Germline V gives CDR1 KGHSH, CDR2 LQKENI. The CDR3 bases are TGTGCCAGCTCACCAGTACAGGCGGTTGACTATGGCTACACCTTC. It codes for CASSPVQAVDYGYTF.

V and J are TRBV6-6 and TRBJ1-2; 7 bases are shared with TRBD1. Trimming removed 5 bases from V and 11 bases from J; junction bases left unmatched: 14. This CDR3 has 14 residues. Germline V CDR1 and CDR2: MNHNY, SVGAGI (reference sequence). The DNA for the CDR3 is TGTGCCAGCAGTAAATTGCGGGACAGCCTGGCTTACACCTTC. Residues: CASSKLRDSLAYTF.

This clone came up a few times. The rearrangement links TRBV6-5 to TRBJ1-2, with TRBD1 as a possible D gene (5 bases). Germline V gives CDR1 MNHEY, CDR2 SVGAGI. The CDR3 is 15 residues long. The V end lost 4 bases, the J end lost 8 bases, and 20 bases lay between the germline ends. The CDR3 loop is CASSFQGEGIKGYTF. The DNA of the CDR3 is TGTGCCAGCAGTTTCCAAGGGGAGGGTATCAAAGGCTACACCTTC.

The rearrangement links TRBV2 to TRBJ1-6; 7 bases align to TRBD1. The J segment lost 7 bases and the V segment lost 5 bases, leaving 8 bases of the junction unmatched. This CDR3 comprises 15 residues. From germline, CDR1 is SNHLY and CDR2 FYNNEI. In DNA form, the CDR3 reads TGTGCCAGCAGTCCCGGGACAGCTAAAAATTCACCCCTCCACTTT. Translated: CASSPGTAKNSPLHF.